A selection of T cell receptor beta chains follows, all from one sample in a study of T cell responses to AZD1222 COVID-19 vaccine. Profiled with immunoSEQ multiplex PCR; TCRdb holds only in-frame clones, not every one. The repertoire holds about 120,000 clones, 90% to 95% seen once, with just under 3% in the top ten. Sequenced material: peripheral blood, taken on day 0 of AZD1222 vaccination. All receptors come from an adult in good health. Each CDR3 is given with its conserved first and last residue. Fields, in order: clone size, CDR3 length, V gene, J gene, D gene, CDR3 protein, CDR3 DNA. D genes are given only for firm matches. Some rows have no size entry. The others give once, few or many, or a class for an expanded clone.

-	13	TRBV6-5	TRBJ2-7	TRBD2	CATPAGGAYEQYF	TGTGCCACGCCAGCGGGAGGGGCCTACGAGCAGTACTTC
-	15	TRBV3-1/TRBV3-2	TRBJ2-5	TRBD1	CASSHTGGKEETQYF	TGTGCCAGCAGCCATACAGGGGGGAAGGAAGAGACCCAGTACTTC
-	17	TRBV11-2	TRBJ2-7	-	CASSPPRPLPRSYEQYF	TGTGCCAGCAGCCCCCCCCGCCCACTCCCCAGGTCCTACGAGCAGTACTTC
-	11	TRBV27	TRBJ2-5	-	CASSPGLIQYF	TGTGCCAGCAGTCCCGGTCTAATCCAGTACTTC
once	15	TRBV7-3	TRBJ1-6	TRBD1	CASSFAGTGNSPLHF	TGTGCCAGCAGCTTTGCCGGGACAGGAAATTCACCCCTCCACTTT
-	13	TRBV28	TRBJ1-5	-	CASSLGGPQPQHF	TGTGCCAGCAGTTTGGGGGGGCCGCAGCCCCAGCATTTT
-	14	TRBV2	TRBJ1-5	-	CASSEALQGQPQHF	TGTGCCAGCAGTGAAGCGCTTCAGGGACAGCCCCAGCATTTT
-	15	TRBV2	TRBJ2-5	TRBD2	CASSQLAGLGETQYF	TGTGCCAGCAGCCAACTAGCGGGGCTCGGGGAGACCCAGTACTTC
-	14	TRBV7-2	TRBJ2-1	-	CASSLESSLNEQFF	TGTGCCAGCAGCTTAGAGTCTAGCCTCAATGAGCAGTTCTTC
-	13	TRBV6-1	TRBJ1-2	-	CASSEQVNYGYTF	TGTGCCAGCAGTGAACAGGTTAACTATGGCTACACCTTC
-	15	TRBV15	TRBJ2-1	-	CATSRDPPHLSEQFF	TGTGCCACCAGCAGAGACCCCCCTCACCTTAGTGAGCAGTTCTTC
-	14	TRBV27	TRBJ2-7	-	CASSSMLPSYEQYF	TGTGCCAGCAGTTCTATGCTCCCCTCCTACGAGCAGTACTTC
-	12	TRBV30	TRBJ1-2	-	CAWRQDDDGYTF	TGTGCCTGGAGACAAGACGATGATGGCTACACCTTC
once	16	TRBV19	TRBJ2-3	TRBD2	CASSSRERESTDTQYF	TGTGCCAGTAGTAGTCGAGAGCGGGAGTCGACAGATACGCAGTATTTT
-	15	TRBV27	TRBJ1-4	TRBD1	CASSYRTGMDEKLFF	TGTGCCAGCAGTTACCGGACAGGGATGGATGAAAAACTGTTTTTT
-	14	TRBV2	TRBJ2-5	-	CASSEAEARRTQYF	TGTGCCAGCAGTGAAGCGGAAGCCCGCAGGACCCAGTACTTC
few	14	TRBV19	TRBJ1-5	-	CASSIDGGYQPQHF	TGTGCCAGTAGTATAGACGGGGGCTATCAGCCCCAGCATTTT
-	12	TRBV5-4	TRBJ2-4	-	CASSGPKNIQYF	TGTGCCAGCAGCGGGCCTAAAAACATTCAGTACTTC
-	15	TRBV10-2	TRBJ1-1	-	CASSALTQGNTEAFF	TGCGCCAGCAGTGCCTTGACTCAAGGGAACACTGAAGCTTTCTTT
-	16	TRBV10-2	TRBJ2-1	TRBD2	CASSDIRLAGTNEQFF	TGCGCCAGCAGTGATATAAGGCTAGCGGGCACAAATGAGCAGTTCTTC
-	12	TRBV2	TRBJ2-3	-	CASRPESDTQYF	TGTGCCAGCAGACCAGAATCAGATACGCAGTATTTT
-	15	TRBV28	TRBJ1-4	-	CASSWGNSKKEKLFF	TGTGCCAGCAGTTGGGGGAACAGTAAAAAAGAAAAACTGTTTTTT
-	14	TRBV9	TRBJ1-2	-	CASSGTGQLYGYTF	TGTGCCAGCAGCGGCACCGGACAGCTCTATGGCTACACCTTC
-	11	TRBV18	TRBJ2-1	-	CASSRTNEQFF	TGTGCCAGCTCACGTACTAATGAGCAGTTCTTC
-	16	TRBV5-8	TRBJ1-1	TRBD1	CASSRGTGKMNTEAFF	TGTGCCAGCAGCCGAGGGACAGGGAAGATGAACACTGAAGCTTTCTTT
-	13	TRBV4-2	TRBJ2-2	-	CASSLAPGGELFF	TGTGCCAGCAGCCTCGCGCCGGGCGGGGAGCTGTTTTTT
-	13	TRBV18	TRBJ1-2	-	CASSPNAQSSYTF	TGTGCCAGCTCACCAAACGCTCAAAGTAGCTACACCTTC
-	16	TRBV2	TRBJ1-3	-	CASRTQGYVAGNTIYF	TGTGCCAGCAGGACCCAGGGGTACGTTGCTGGAAACACCATATATTTT
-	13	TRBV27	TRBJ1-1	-	CASSRGGFTEAFF	TGTGCCAGCAGTCGCGGTGGGTTCACTGAAGCTTTCTTT
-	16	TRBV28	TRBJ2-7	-	CASSLYPGRSSYEQYF	TGTGCCAGCAGTTTATATCCGGGACGTAGCTCCTACGAGCAGTACTTC
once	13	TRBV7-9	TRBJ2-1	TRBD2	CASGVAGVVEQFF	TGTGCCAGCGGGGTAGCGGGAGTGGTTGAGCAGTTCTTC
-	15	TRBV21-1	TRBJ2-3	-	CASTKGAEWQDTQYF	TGTGCCAGCACCAAAGGGGCGGAGTGGCAGGATACGCAGTATTTT
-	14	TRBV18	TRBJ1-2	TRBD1	CASSQPGQVFGYTF	TGTGCCAGCTCGCAGCCGGGACAGGTTTTTGGCTACACCTTC
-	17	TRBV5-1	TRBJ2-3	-	CASSPEDPGAGTDTQYF	TGCGCCAGCAGCCCCGAAGACCCAGGGGCCGGCACAGATACGCAGTATTTT
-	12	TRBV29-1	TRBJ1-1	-	CSGKVLNTEAFF	TGCAGCGGGAAGGTCTTGAACACTGAAGCTTTCTTT
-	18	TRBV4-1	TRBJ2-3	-	CASSQAARLELILNTQYF	TGCGCCAGCAGCCAAGCTGCTCGGCTCGAGCTCATCTTGAATACGCAGTATTTT
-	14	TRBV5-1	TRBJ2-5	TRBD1	CASSSQGAEETQYF	TGCGCCAGCAGCTCTCAGGGGGCAGAGGAGACCCAGTACTTC
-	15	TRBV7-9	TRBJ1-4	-	CASSLNLFGGEKLFF	TGTGCCAGCAGCTTAAACCTATTTGGGGGTGAAAAACTGTTTTTT
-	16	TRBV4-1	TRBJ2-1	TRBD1	CASSPPDRVHLEEQFF	TGCGCCAGCAGCCCCCCGGACAGGGTGCACCTTGAAGAGCAGTTCTTC
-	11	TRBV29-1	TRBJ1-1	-	CSVEVGTEAFF	TGCAGCGTTGAGGTGGGCACTGAAGCTTTCTTT
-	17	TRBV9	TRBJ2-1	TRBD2	CASSAPPGTSGYNEQFF	TGTGCCAGCAGCGCCCCCCCCGGGACTAGCGGATACAATGAGCAGTTCTTC
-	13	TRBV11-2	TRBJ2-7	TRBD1	CASSLGTVYEQYF	TGTGCCAGCAGCCTAGGGACAGTCTACGAGCAGTACTTC
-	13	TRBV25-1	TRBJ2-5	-	CASSPTAAETQYF	TGTGCCAGCAGTCCCACCGCGGCGGAGACCCAGTACTTC
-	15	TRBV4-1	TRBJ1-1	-	CASTNPKEGNTEAFF	TGCGCCAGCACGAACCCGAAAGAGGGGAACACTGAAGCTTTCTTT
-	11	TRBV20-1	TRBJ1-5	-	CSAVGNQPQHF	TGCAGTGCGGTGGGCAATCAGCCCCAGCATTTT
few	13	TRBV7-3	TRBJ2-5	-	CASSLSREETQYF	TGTGCCAGCAGCTTATCCAGAGAAGAGACCCAGTACTTC
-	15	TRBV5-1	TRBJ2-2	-	CASSFPWDFTGELFF	TGCGCCAGCAGCTTCCCTTGGGACTTCACCGGGGAGCTGTTTTTT
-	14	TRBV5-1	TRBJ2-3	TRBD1	CASSSTGGPDTQYF	TGCGCCAGCAGCTCGACAGGGGGCCCAGATACGCAGTATTTT
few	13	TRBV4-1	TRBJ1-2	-	CASSAPKGPGHTF	TGCGCCAGCAGCGCCCCCAAAGGACCTGGGCACACCTTC
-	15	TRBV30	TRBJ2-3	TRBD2	CAWGSGRANADTQYF	TGTGCCTGGGGTAGCGGGAGGGCCAACGCAGATACGCAGTATTTT
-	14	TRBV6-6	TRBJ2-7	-	CASSYSLGSHEQYF	TGTGCCAGCAGTTACTCGCTGGGGAGCCACGAGCAGTACTTC
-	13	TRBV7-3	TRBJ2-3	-	CASSLTRADTQYF	TGTGCCAGCAGCCTGACAAGGGCAGATACGCAGTATTTT
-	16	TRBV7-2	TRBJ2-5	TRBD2	CASSSWTSGRSETQYF	TGTGCCAGCAGCTCTTGGACTAGCGGGAGGTCGGAGACCCAGTACTTC